The clone carrying this TCR beta chain was seen a few times. Germline CDR1 and CDR2: SGHRS and YFSETQ. V shed 4 bases and J 2 bases; nucleotides not matched to a gene: 6. This CDR3 contains 15 residues. These data originate in a study of blood T cell repertoires in COVID-19. Study background: Donors in the United States, Italy and Spain gave samples during acute or convalescent COVID-19. Sample material is recorded as cDNA or gDNA derived from T cells, B-cell-depleted T cells, or PBMCs.

How the authors handled the data: Counts of nucleated cells, estimated from reference gene primer amplification, were obtained. Here immunoSEQ multiplex PCR was the method, and the copy in TCRdb shows in-frame clones only, minus some. The D gene and trimming were derived from the DNA, and the V and J assignments and clone size from that table. The data hold about 270,000 clones, with roughly 84% observed a single time. V is TRBV5-1 and J is TRBJ1-5; 7 nucleotides align to TRBD1. The TCR originated in a woman between 18 and 29 years old with acute or convalescent COVID-19. The sample was peripheral blood. The CDR3 region is CASSPRTGGNQPQHF. CDR3 in DNA: TGCGCCAGCAGCCCCCGAACAGGGGGCAATCAGCCCCAGCATTTT.